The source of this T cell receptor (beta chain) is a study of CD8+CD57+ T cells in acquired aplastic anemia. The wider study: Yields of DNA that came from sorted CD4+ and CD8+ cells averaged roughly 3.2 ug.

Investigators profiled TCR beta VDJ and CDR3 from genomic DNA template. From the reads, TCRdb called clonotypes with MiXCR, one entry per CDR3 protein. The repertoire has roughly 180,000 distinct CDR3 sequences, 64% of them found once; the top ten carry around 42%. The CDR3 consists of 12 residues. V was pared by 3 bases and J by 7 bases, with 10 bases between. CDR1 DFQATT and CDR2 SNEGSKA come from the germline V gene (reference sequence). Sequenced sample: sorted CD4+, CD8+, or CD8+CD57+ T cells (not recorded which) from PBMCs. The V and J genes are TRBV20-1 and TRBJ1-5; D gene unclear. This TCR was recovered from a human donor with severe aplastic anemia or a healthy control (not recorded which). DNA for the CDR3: TGCAGTGCTAGTGCATTGGACCAGCCCCAGCATTTT. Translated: CSASALDQPQHF.